This T cell receptor (beta chain) was documented in a study of human T cells and chemical hapten exposure. Points from the study as a whole: Alopecia in the donors means their immune response may deviate from healthy people's.

TCRdb re-called the RACE reads with MiXCR, one entry per CDR3 protein. The table includes fewer than 350,000 distinct CDR3 sequences, roughly 7.7% detected once. There are 15 residues in the CDR3. The junction had 10 bases not matched to a gene; V was cut back by 6 bases and J by 8 bases. Germline values: CDR1 MNHEY, CDR2 SVGEGT. The time point was: pre-sensitization, week 0. The treatment is: therapeutic diphenylcyclopropenone sensitization with weekly scalp DPC. This clonotype was picked up a small number of times. The antigen is undetermined. The rearrangement joins TRBV6-2 or TRBV6-3 to TRBJ2-1, with TRBD1 identical over 10 bases. This clonotype was obtained from a man aged 18 to 30 with alopecia areata. Some clones in this sample may be carry-over from other donors' samples. The source was whole blood, collected in connection with sensitization to the hapten diphenylcyclopropenone (DPC). The CDR3 sequence: CASRHRDRGLDEQFF. The CDR3 nucleotides are TGTGCCAGCAGACATCGGGACAGGGGACTGGATGAGCAGTTCTTC.